This T cell receptor (beta chain) originates from a study of shared clonotypes between healthy human individuals. In regard to this clone: As yet, its antigen is unknown.

CDR3 size: 15 residues. The germline CDR1 and CDR2 sequences are ENHRY and SYGVKD. Losses at the gene ends were 3 bases for V and 10 bases for J; bases not matched to a gene: 9. Profiling relied on immunoSEQ multiplex PCR, and the TCRdb table lists in-frame clones only, not all of them. The table shows about 2.3 million clones, with 80% to 95% occurring only once. Whole-study findings and limits: Sharing across several donors was seen in around 5.1% of naive CD4 clonotypes.

This TCR came from a man between 18 and 35 years old in good health. Some clones in this sample may be carry-over from other donors' samples. The chain joins TRBV10-3 to TRBJ2-1; 10 bases fit TRBD2. The sample taken for sequencing was naive CD4+ T cells from PBMCs. Described subset: CD45RA+ positively selected. In DNA form, the CDR3 reads TGTGCCATCAGTGATCAAGCGGGAGGGTATCGGGAGCAGTTCTTC. Its protein is CAISDQAGGYREQFF.